The source of this TCR beta chain is a study of T cells in Graves' hyperthyroidism and ophthalmopathy. The germline gives CDR1 SQVTM, CDR2 ANQGSEA. The CDR3 length is 12 residues. Between the trimmed V and J ends, which lost 3 bases and 6 bases, there was a span of 11 bases. The source material, RNA transcripts, was used to amplify TCR beta CDR3 regions. The HTBI primer set drove a first-round RT-PCR of the TCR CDR3. Using its own MiXCR run on the multiplex PCR reads, TCRdb lists one record per CDR3 protein. The data contain 550,000 to 600,000 distinct CDR3 sequences, more than 45% of them singletons.

Sequencing used peripheral blood or thyroid tissue (not recorded which). V usage is TRBV29-1 and J usage is TRBJ1-2; D is ambiguous. The sequence came from an adult woman with Graves' disease, either hyperthyroidism or ophthalmopathy (not recorded which). CDR3 sequence (DNA): TGCAGCGTTGACGGCGTGGGCGATGGCTACACCTTC. As protein: CSVDGVGDGYTF.